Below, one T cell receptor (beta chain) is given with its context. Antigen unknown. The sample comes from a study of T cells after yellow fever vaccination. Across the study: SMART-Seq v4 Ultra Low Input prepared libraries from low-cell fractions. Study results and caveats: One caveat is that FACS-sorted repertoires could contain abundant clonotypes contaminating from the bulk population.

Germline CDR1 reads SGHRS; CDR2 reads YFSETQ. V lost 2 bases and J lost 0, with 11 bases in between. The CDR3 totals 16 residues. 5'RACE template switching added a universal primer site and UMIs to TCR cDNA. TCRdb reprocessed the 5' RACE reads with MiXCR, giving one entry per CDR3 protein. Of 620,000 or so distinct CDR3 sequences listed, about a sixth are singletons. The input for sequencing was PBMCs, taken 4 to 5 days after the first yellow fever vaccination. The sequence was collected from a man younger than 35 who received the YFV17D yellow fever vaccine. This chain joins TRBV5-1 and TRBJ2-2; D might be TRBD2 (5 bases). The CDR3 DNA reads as TGCGCCAGCAGCTTCTTGTGGGAGCCGAACACCGGGGAGCTGTTTTTT. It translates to CASSFLWEPNTGELFF.